These 32 T cell receptor beta chains share one sample of origin, sequenced in a study of blood T cells in healthy people across ages. A second about 7 to 12 cycle PCR used barcoded and J-beta primers. TCRdb ran MiXCR on the 5' RACE reads and lists one entry per CDR3 protein. There are around 1,000,000 distinct CDR3 sequences in the sample; approximately 26% occur only once, and around 0.75% lies in the top ten. Separately, the same data were catalogued under a study of T cells of mothers and their children.

Sequencing was performed on blood. All receptors come from a girl aged 2-10 years in good health.

This sequence joins TRBV11-2 and TRBJ1-1; TRBD1 matches at 8 bases. Germline assignment: CDR1 SGHAT and CDR2 FQNNGV. Trimming removed 3 bases from V and 1 base from J; junction bases left unmatched: 1. The CDR3 contains 14 residues. The CDR3 sequence is CASSFRGQNTEAFF. CDR3 DNA sequence: TGTGCCAGCAGCTTCAGGGGGCAGAACACTGAAGCTTTCTTT.

This clonotype has a single count. V usage is TRBV7-8 and J usage is TRBJ2-1; 9 bases align to TRBD2. The DNA end is a closer match to TRBJ2-5, so the J assignment may be wrong. CDR1 is SGHVS and CDR2 is FQNEAQ in the germline V gene. The CDR3 sequence is 16 residues long. The CDR3 is CASSLYSSGESETQYF. The DNA of the CDR3 is TGTGCCAGCAGCTTATACTCTAGCGGGGAGTCAGAGACCCAGTACTTC.

This CDR3 is CSVPGPGLRPSNPYGYTF. The CDR3 nucleotides are TGCAGCGTGCCTGGGCCCGGCTTACGACCCTCGAATCCATATGGCTACACCTTC. The V gene is TRBV29-1, the J gene TRBJ1-2; no clear D. The CDR3 covers 18 residues. The V end was cut by 6 bases, the J end by 5 bases, with 31 bases between. Germline CDR1 reads SQVTM; CDR2 reads ANQGSEA.

This clonotype was counted at least ten times. V gene TRBV13 combines with J gene TRBJ2-5; D unresolved. CDR3 length: 15 amino acids. Germline V lookup: CDR1 PRHDT, CDR2 FYEKMQ (reference sequence). The V end was cut by 2 bases, the J end by 0 bases, with 10 bases between. CDR3 protein: CASSLRIGNQETQYF. The DNA for the CDR3 is TGTGCCAGCAGCTTACGTATAGGAAACCAAGAGACCCAGTACTTC.

The chain carries TRBV3-1 and TRBJ1-3; possible D gene TRBD1, 6 bases. V was clipped by 4 bases and J by 0 bases, with 10 bases between them. CDR3 size: 15 residues. CDR1 is LGHDT, CDR2 YNNKEL, per germline (reference sequence). In DNA, the CDR3 is TGTGCCAGCAGCCGGGGGGGCACCTCTGGAAACACCATATATTTT. Translation gives CASSRGGTSGNTIYF.

The chain combines TRBV7-8 with TRBJ2-5, with 10 bases aligning to TRBD2. The DNA end favors TRBJ2-7, so the J call may be wrong. The CDR3 is 15 amino acids. Germline V gene data show CDR1 as SGHVS and CDR2 as FQNEAQ. CDR3 sequence: CASSFPSGGVNEQYF. CDR3 bases: TGTGCCAGCAGCTTCCCGAGCGGGGGGGTAAACGAGCAGTACTTC.

This clonotype showed up just a few times. The J gene is TRBJ2-1, the V gene TRBV20-1; the match to TRBD2 covers 10 bases. Germline V gene data show CDR1 as DFQATT and CDR2 as SNEGSKA (reference sequence). V trimming: 1 base; J trimming: 1 base; junction bases outside the gene matches: 7. This CDR3 contains 17 residues. CDR3 nucleotide sequence: TGCAGTGCTAGAGTCCAAAGCGGGGGGGCTTCCTACAATGAGCAGTTCTTC. Its protein product is CSARVQSGGASYNEQFF.

J is TRBJ2-4 and V is TRBV29-1, with D perhaps TRBD2 (6 bases). The CDR3 loop spans 14 amino acids. Germline V lookup: CDR1 SQVTM, CDR2 ANQGSEA. The germline V and J ends were trimmed by 4 bases and 3 bases, with 13 bases remaining between them. CDR3 amino acids: CSVAGGLGKNIQYF. CDR3 nucleotides: TGCAGCGTTGCAGGAGGGCTAGGCAAAAACATTCAGTACTTC.

This clonotype was seen only a few times. The rearrangement uses TRBV11-2 and TRBJ1-4; D unclear. The CDR3 is 18 amino acids. Germline V gene sequence: CDR1 SGHAT, CDR2 FQNNGV. Between the trimmed V and J ends, which lost 4 bases and 5 bases, there was a span of 23 bases. The CDR3 DNA reads TGTGCCAGCAGCTCACGACTAACATCCATTAAACGGAATGAAAAACTGTTTTTT. This gives the protein CASSSRLTSIKRNEKLFF.

This clonotype was detected a few times. The CDR3 nucleotides are TGTGCCAGCAGCTTTCGGACTGGGAGCTCCTACAATGAGCAGTTCTTC. This sequence encodes CASSFRTGSSYNEQFF. This chain joins TRBV7-2 and TRBJ2-1; tentative D call: TRBD2 (5 bases). Trimming shortened V by 3 bases and J by 0 bases, and 12 bases separated the two germline ends. The germline gives CDR1 SGHTA, CDR2 FQGNSA. The CDR3 runs to 16 residues.

This chain links TRBV12-3 or TRBV12-4 with TRBJ2-7, with TRBD2 matching over 8 bases. V shed 5 bases and J 0 bases; nucleotides not matched to a gene: 9. This CDR3 spans 16 amino acids. The CDR3 coding sequence is TGTGCCAGCAGTGGAGACCTGACTAGCGTCTCCTACGAGCAGTACTTC. As protein: CASSGDLTSVSYEQYF.

The chain recombines TRBV7-2 with TRBJ1-2; D perhaps matches TRBD1 (5 bases). The V and J ends lost 2 bases and 9 bases respectively, with 13 bases between them. The CDR3 has 13 residues. In germline, CDR1 is SGHTA, CDR2 FQGNSA. CDR3 in amino acids: CASSLMGGVSYTF. Here the CDR3 DNA reads TGTGCCAGCAGCTTAATGGGGGGAGTTAGCTACACCTTC. The complete variable domain, with remaining parts taken from reference TRBV7-2 and TRBJ1-2, reads GAGVSQSPSNKVTEKGKDVELRCDPISGHTALYWYRQSLGQGLEFLIYFQGNSAPDKSGLPSDRFSAERTGGSVSTLTIQRTQQEDSAVYLCASSLMGGVSYTFGSGTRLTVV.

This clonotype was found a few times. The rearrangement links TRBV7-3 to TRBJ2-6; D is undetermined. Trimming removed 8 bases at V and 1 base at J, with 15 bases between. The CDR3 spans 16 residues. Germline CDR1 SGHTA, CDR2 FQGTGA. This CDR3 is CASGVGISSGANVLTF. The CDR3 coding sequence is TGTGCCAGCGGGGTAGGGATTTCGTCTGGGGCCAACGTCCTGACTTTC.

The rearrangement joins TRBV4-3 to TRBJ1-4; TRBD1 aligns across 9 bases. CDR1 LGHNA and CDR2 YSLEER come from the germline V gene. The CDR3 has 17 residues. V trimming: 0 bases; J trimming: 0 bases; junction bases outside the gene matches: 2. The CDR3 coding sequence is TGCGCCAGCAGCCAAGATACAGGGGGCGCAACTAATGAAAAACTGTTTTTT. This translates into CASSQDTGGATNEKLFF.

The gene calls are TRBV20-1 and TRBJ2-3; 9 bases align to TRBD2. V lost 7 bases and J lost 3; bases outside the gene matches: 11. Germline CDR1 reads DFQATT; CDR2 reads SNEGSKA (reference sequence). This CDR3 has 15 amino acids. The CDR3 coding sequence is TGCAGTGGGCAGCTCCTAGCGGGGTTGACAGATACGCAGTATTTT. It is translated as CSGQLLAGLTDTQYF.

Here the CDR3 reads CASTANDVNTEAFF. The CDR3 nucleotides are TGTGCCAGCACCGCAAACGACGTGAACACTGAAGCTTTCTTT. The genes are TRBV6-6 and TRBJ1-1; D not certain. The CDR3 loop spans 14 amino acids. Per germline, CDR1 MNHNY and CDR2 SVGAGI (reference sequence). The V end lost 7 bases, the J end lost 0 bases, and 12 bases lay between the germline ends.

This clonotype occurred a few times. J is TRBJ2-1 and V is TRBV12-3 or TRBV12-4; possible D gene TRBD2, 6 bases. The J call may be incorrect, as the DNA end agrees better with TRBJ2-7. The CDR3 contains 12 residues. This chain's CDR3 is CASRPPAGEQYF. The CDR3 nucleotides are TGTGCCAGCAGACCCCCAGCGGGCGAGCAGTACTTC.

To note about this clonotype: One junction end disagrees with the germline gene, perhaps due to a read error. This rearrangement joins TRBV5-1 to TRBJ2-4; 8 bases match TRBD2. CDR1 and CDR2 (germline): SGHRS, YFSETQ. The CDR3 sequence is 16 residues long. The CDR3 coding sequence is TGCGCCAGCAGCACTAGTGGTAGCGGGACCAAGAACATTCAGTACTTC. Translation gives CASSTSGSGTKNIQYF.

This clonotype was observed a few times. This chain connects TRBV7-2 to TRBJ2-7, with D possibly being TRBD1 (6 bases). Trimming took off 5 bases at V and 0 bases at J, with 17 bases between the two ends. CDR1 and CDR2 (germline): SGHTA, FQGNSA. The CDR3 is 16 residues long. The CDR3 region has the DNA TGTGCCAGCAGCGCCCATGGTGTGGGGGCCTCCTACGAGCAGTACTTC. Translated: CASSAHGVGASYEQYF.

This rearrangement joins TRBV5-1 to TRBJ2-5; TRBD2 aligns across 11 bases. The J call is in doubt because the DNA end fits TRBJ2-1 better. Per germline, CDR1 SGHRS and CDR2 YFSETQ. This CDR3 has 17 residues. The CDR3 DNA follows: TGCGCCAGCAGCTTCCCTGTAGCGGGAGGGCCGTTCGATGAGCAGTTCTTC. Translation gives CASSFPVAGGPFDEQFF.

V is TRBV29-1 and J is TRBJ1-4, with unresolved D. Germline V gene data show CDR1 as SQVTM and CDR2 as ANQGSEA. The CDR3 has 13 amino acids. V lost 3 bases, J lost 0 bases, and 5 bases lay in between. For the CDR3, the DNA is TGCAGCGTTGATGATGCAACTAATGAAAAACTGTTTTTT. As protein: CSVDDATNEKLFF.

The table lists this clonotype with a few counts. The rearrangement joins TRBV7-8 to TRBJ1-2; possibly TRBD1 for D (5 bases). V dropped 2 bases and J dropped 1 base, with 14 bases sitting between them. Germline lookup yields CDR1 SGHVS and CDR2 FQNEAQ. The CDR3 length is 16 residues. The CDR3 DNA is TGTGCCAGCAGCTTATTATATCAGGGAATTAACTATGGCTACACCTTC. Protein sequence: CASSLLYQGINYGYTF.

A few counts support this clonotype. The chain employs TRBV5-6 and TRBJ2-7; D possibly matches TRBD1 or TRBD2 (5 bases each). The ends were cut back, 1 base at V and 3 bases at J, with 14 bases in the middle. The CDR3 has 15 amino acids. Germline lookup yields CDR1 SGHDT and CDR2 YYEEEE. In DNA, the CDR3 is TGTGCCAGCAGCTTGAGGGGAGCACGGGTCTACGAGCAGTACTTC. It encodes CASSLRGARVYEQYF. Filled out from reference TRBV5-6 and TRBJ2-7, the complete variable domain reads DAGVTQSPTHLIKTRGQQVTLRCSPKSGHDTVSWYQQALGQGPQFIFQYYEEEERQRGNFPDRFSGHQFPNYSSELNVNALLLGDSALYLCASSLRGARVYEQYFGPGTRLTVT.

The sample holds a few counts of this clonotype. The chain couples TRBV20-1 to TRBJ2-3; the match to TRBD2 covers 9 bases. The CDR3 length is 17 residues. The germline V gene has CDR1 DFQATT and CDR2 SNEGSKA (reference sequence). With 6 bases clipped from V and 0 bases from J, the junction kept 13 bases outside the gene matches. CDR3 region: CSATPSTSGSSTDTQYF. The CDR3 coding sequence is TGCAGTGCCACCCCGTCGACTAGCGGTTCTAGCACAGATACGCAGTATTTT.

The gene calls are TRBV20-1 and TRBJ2-1, with 9 bases lining up with TRBD2. The CDR3 is made up of 14 amino acids. J was trimmed by 2 bases and V by 4 bases; bases with no gene match: 3. Looked up from germline, CDR1 is DFQATT and CDR2 is SNEGSKA (reference sequence). The CDR3 DNA follows: TGCAGTGCTAAAGCTAGCGGGGCCTACAATGAGCAGTTCTTC. This sequence encodes CSAKASGAYNEQFF.

The chain recombines TRBV2 with TRBJ1-4; 9 bases agree with TRBD1. V lost 6 bases and J lost 8; bases outside the gene matches: 4. CDR3 length equals 13 residues. Germline V gives CDR1 SNHLY, CDR2 FYNNEI. DNA for the CDR3: TGTGCCAGCAGGGGACAGGGAACGGAAAAACTGTTTTTT. This sequence encodes CASRGQGTEKLFF.

V usage is TRBV14 and J usage is TRBJ2-5; D uncertain. V lost 4 bases, J lost 11 bases, and 23 bases lay in between. The germline CDR1 and CDR2 sequences are SGHDN and FVKESK. The CDR3 runs 15 residues. The CDR3 region has the DNA TGTGCCAGCAGCCTCTACGGGCCCGCCCTTGGGAAGCAGTACTTC. This codes for CASSLYGPALGKQYF.

This chain links TRBV7-3 with TRBJ1-5; unclear D gene. The germline V gene has CDR1 SGHTA and CDR2 FQGTGA. There are 13 residues in the CDR3. Deletions cut 1 base from V and 5 bases from J, with 6 bases between. CDR3 sequence reads: CASSLSSDQPQHF. DNA for the CDR3: TGTGCCAGCAGCTTAAGCTCGGATCAGCCCCAGCATTTT.

CDR3 sequence: CASSERGVQETQYF. The CDR3 DNA reads as TGTGCCAGCAGCGAGCGGGGGGTCCAAGAGACCCAGTACTTC. V gene TRBV9 combines with J gene TRBJ2-5; TRBD2 matches at 9 bases. The CDR3 length is 14 residues. The junction had 1 base not matched to a gene; V was cut back by 3 bases and J by 1 base. Per the germline V gene, CDR1 is SGDLS and CDR2 is YYNGEE.

This clonotype showed up just a few times. V gene TRBV7-9 combines with J gene TRBJ1-2; a weak D match, TRBD1 (5 bases). V lost 5 bases to trimming and J lost 1 base, with 14 bases between them. The CDR3 spans 15 residues. From germline, CDR1 is SEHNR and CDR2 FQNEAQ (reference sequence). DNA of the CDR3: TGTGCCAGCAGCCCCCCCGGGACCGGTAACTATGGCTACACCTTC. Its protein is CASSPPGTGNYGYTF.

The chain links TRBV7-9 to TRBJ1-4; D not resolved. The CDR3 runs to 16 residues. Germline lookup yields CDR1 SEHNR and CDR2 FQNEAQ (reference sequence). Trimming took off 2 bases at V and 5 bases at J, with 15 bases between the two ends. Here the CDR3 DNA reads TGTGCCAGCAGCTTACTCGTTGGAACGGTCAATGAAAAACTGTTTTTT. This encodes CASSLLVGTVNEKLFF.

This clonotype was counted only a few times. The CDR3 spells CASSLYQGASEQYF. The CDR3 DNA follows: TGTGCCAGCAGCTTGTACCAGGGGGCGAGTGAGCAGTACTTC. The chain joins TRBV5-5 to TRBJ2-7; 8 nucleotides line up with TRBD1. Germline V CDR1 and CDR2: SGHKS, YYEKEE (reference sequence). This CDR3 has 14 residues. Unmatched junction bases numbered 7, after V lost 1 base and J lost 7 bases.